The T cell receptor beta chain described here comes from a study of metastatic and nonmetastatic thyroid tumors. Overall study: Where malignant and benign thyroid patients were concerned, repertoires were compared across blood and tumor or nodule tissue.

This clone was observed many times. The antigen is not known. Thyroid surgery was preceded by no treatment in any patient. The CDR3 contains 18 residues. V lost 0 bases to trimming and J lost 0 bases, with 16 bases between them. The germline V gene encodes CDR1 SGHNT and CDR2 YYREEE (reference sequence). TCRdb reanalyzed the PCR reads with MiXCR. Of approximately 31,000 clones in the sample, roughly 30% are singletons; the top ten hold approximately 31%. Findings and caveats of the study: Malignant tumors reportedly showed significantly higher TCR beta diversity than benign nodules in both blood and tumor.

The rearrangement joins TRBV5-4 to TRBJ1-5; unclear D gene. Source material: blood. The TCR was taken from a female donor with papillary thyroid cancer or a benign thyroid nodule (not recorded which). Some clones in this sample may be carry-over from other donors' samples. The CDR3 sequence: CASSLGLVVVGSNQPQHF. CDR3 coding DNA: TGTGCCAGCAGCTTGGGTTTGGTTGTGGTTGGTAGCAATCAGCCCCAGCATTTT.